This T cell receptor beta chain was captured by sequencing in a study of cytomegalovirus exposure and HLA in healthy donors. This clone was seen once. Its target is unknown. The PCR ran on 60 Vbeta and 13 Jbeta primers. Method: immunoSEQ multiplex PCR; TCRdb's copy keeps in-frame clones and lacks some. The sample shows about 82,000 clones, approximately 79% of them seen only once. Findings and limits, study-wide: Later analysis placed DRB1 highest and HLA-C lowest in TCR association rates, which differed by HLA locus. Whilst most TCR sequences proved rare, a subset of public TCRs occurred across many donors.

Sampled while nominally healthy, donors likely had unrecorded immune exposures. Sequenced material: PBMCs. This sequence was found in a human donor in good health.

Here the CDR3 reads CASNAAGGSTDTQYF. The CDR3 DNA reads TGTGCCAGCAATGCAGCGGGGGGCTCCACAGATACGCAGTATTTT. V usage is TRBV5-4 and J usage is TRBJ2-3; TRBD2 matches 9 bases. CDR1 SGHNT and CDR2 YYREEE come from the germline V gene (reference sequence). The CDR3 spans 15 residues. J gave up 2 bases and V 6 bases, and 7 bases lay outside the gene matches.